Below are 22 T cell receptor beta chains sequenced from a single sample in a study of blood T cell repertoires in COVID-19. Sequenced by immunoSEQ multiplex PCR; TCRdb stores in-frame clones only, minus some. The data hold approximately 260,000 clones, with approximately 85% observed a single time. Sequencing input: peripheral blood. Receptors originate from a woman in her 70s with acute or convalescent COVID-19.

The chain employs TRBV5-1 and TRBJ1-4; 7 nucleotides match TRBD1. With V trimmed by 4 bases and J by 8 bases, 11 bases remained unmatched. The germline V gene encodes CDR1 SGHRS and CDR2 YFSETQ. The CDR3 loop spans 15 amino acids. The CDR3 region is CASSTQGIGNEKLFF. CDR3 nucleotides: TGCGCCAGCAGCACACAGGGGATCGGGAACGAAAAACTGTTTTTT.

The chain joins TRBV5-1 to TRBJ2-2; 7 nucleotides agree with TRBD1. This CDR3 is 16 amino acids long. The trim removed 0 bases at V and 5 bases at J, leaving 7 bases unmatched. Germline V gene lookup returns CDR1 SGHRS and CDR2 YFSETQ. CDR3 amino acids: CASSLVVRQGTGELFF. As DNA, the CDR3 is TGCGCCAGCAGCTTGGTCGTCAGACAGGGAACCGGGGAGCTGTTTTTT.

This rearrangement joins TRBV3-1 (or the pseudogene TRBV3-2) to TRBJ2-3; D not certain. The length of the CDR3 is 15 residues. Germline assignment: CDR1 LGHDT and CDR2 YNNKEL (reference sequence). V was shortened by 2 bases and J by 0 bases, with 9 bases between the two germline ends. DNA of the CDR3: TGTGCCAGCAGCCAAATGCGGAGTAGCACAGATACGCAGTATTTT. This sequence encodes CASSQMRSSTDTQYF.

This sequence joins TRBV10-1 and TRBJ2-7; weak D call: TRBD1 (6 bases). V was pared by 6 bases and J by 0 bases, with 12 bases between. The CDR3 consists of 14 residues. Germline-derived CDR1 and CDR2 are WNHNN and SYGVQD (reference sequence). CDR3 bases: TGCGCCAGCAGCCGGGACAAACACTCCTACGAGCAGTACTTC. It specifies CASSRDKHSYEQYF.

The chain is built from TRBV25-1 and TRBJ2-3; D call uncertain. CDR3 size: 15 residues. Germline V CDR1 and CDR2: MGHDK, SYGVNS. Deletions cut 1 base from V and 5 bases from J, with 13 bases between. The CDR3 loop reads CASSESGQVKDTQYF. The CDR3 DNA is TGTGCCAGCAGTGAATCCGGCCAGGTGAAAGATACGCAGTATTTT.

The V and J genes are TRBV6-5 and TRBJ1-6, with 7 bases fitting TRBD1. Germline CDR1 and CDR2: MNHEY and SVGAGI. The CDR3 consists of 13 residues. The ends lost 10 bases at V and 10 bases at J; junction bases unmatched: 10. In DNA, the CDR3 is TGTGCCATAGGGGGCGCGATAAAATCACCCCTCCACTTT. Amino acid sequence: CAIGGAIKSPLHF.

This clone was counted a few times. The chain combines TRBV11-1 with TRBJ2-1; weak D call: TRBD2 (6 bases). Deletions cut 4 bases from V and 4 bases from J, with 17 bases between. The germline gives CDR1 SGHAT, CDR2 FQDESV (reference sequence). This CDR3 has 16 residues. The CDR3 region is CASSWGVGPAYNEQFF. The CDR3 bases are TGTGCCAGCAGCTGGGGGGTGGGGCCTGCGTACAATGAGCAGTTCTTC. Full variable domain (remainder filled in from reference TRBV11-1 and TRBJ2-1): EAEVAQSPRYKITEKSQAVAFWCDPISGHATLYWYRQILGQGPELLVQFQDESVVDDSQLPKDRFSAERLKGVDSTLKIQPAELGDSAMYLCASSWGVGPAYNEQFFGPGTRLTVL.

This sequence joins TRBV7-9 and TRBJ1-4, with 8 positions matching TRBD1. CDR3 length equals 17 residues. The germline V gene has CDR1 SEHNR and CDR2 FQNEAQ (reference sequence). Trimming at V came to 4 bases and at J to 11 bases, leaving 18 bases not matched to a gene. The CDR3: CASSSTTGQGRSGKLFF. For the CDR3, the DNA is TGTGCCAGCAGCTCCACAACTGGACAGGGCCGATCGGGGAAACTGTTTTTT.

This clone was detected a few times. This chain uses TRBV20-1 with TRBJ1-1; D not certain. Germline values: CDR1 DFQATT, CDR2 SNEGSKA (reference sequence). The CDR3 contains 8 residues. CDR3 sequence: CQGGEAFF. In DNA, the CDR3 is TGCCAAGGCGGTGAAGCTTTCTTT.

V and J are TRBV11-2 and TRBJ1-4; 9 bases are shared with TRBD1. CDR3 length: 15 amino acids. The trim removed 1 base at V and 5 bases at J, leaving 2 bases unmatched. Germline V gives CDR1 SGHAT, CDR2 FQNNGV. The CDR3 DNA sequence: TGTGCCAGCAGCTTAGCGGGACAGGGAAATGAAAAACTGTTTTTT. This sequence encodes CASSLAGQGNEKLFF.

The J gene is TRBJ2-3, the V gene TRBV6-5; the D gene is possibly TRBD2 (7 bases). Germline CDR1 is MNHEY and CDR2 is SVGAGI. This CDR3 contains 14 residues. Trimming removed 9 bases from V and 0 bases from J, with 13 bases in between. For the CDR3, the DNA is TGTGCCAGTTCCCCGGGGGGCAGCACAGATACGCAGTATTTT. This sequence encodes CASSPGGSTDTQYF.

This clone was picked up a small number of times. V and J are TRBV6-5 and TRBJ2-7; possibly TRBD1 for D (6 bases). The germline V and J ends were trimmed by 6 bases and 8 bases, with 11 bases remaining between them. The CDR3 runs 11 residues. The V gene's germline CDR1 is MNHEY and CDR2 SVGAGI. CDR3 in amino acids: CASRYQGKQYF. The CDR3 DNA follows: TGTGCCAGCAGGTATCAGGGGAAGCAGTACTTC.

The V call is TRBV2, the J call TRBJ2-5, with 10 bases aligning to TRBD2. Germline-derived CDR1 and CDR2 are SNHLY and FYNNEI. The CDR3 is made up of 17 amino acids. Trimming cost V 3 bases and J 4 bases; bases outside gene matches: 11. CDR3 loop: CASSEGWSGGAAETQYF. In DNA, the CDR3 is TGTGCCAGCAGTGAGGGGTGGAGCGGGGGGGCCGCAGAGACCCAGTACTTC.

The J gene is TRBJ2-3, the V gene TRBV19, with D possibly TRBD2 on 6 matching bases. Deletions cut 6 bases from V and 6 bases from J, with 16 bases between. The CDR3 is 14 amino acids. Looked up from germline, CDR1 is LNHDA and CDR2 is SQIVND (reference sequence). The CDR3 here is CASREVGAGDTQYF. The CDR3 DNA sequence: TGTGCCAGTAGGGAGGTGGGTGCGGGGGATACGCAGTATTTT. The variable domain in full, with the rest retrieved from reference TRBV19 and TRBJ2-3, is DGGITQSPKYLFRKEGQNVTLSCEQNLNHDAMYWYRQDPGQGLRLIYYSQIVNDFQKGDIAEGYSVSREKKESFPLTVTSAQKNPTAFYLCASREVGAGDTQYFGPGTRLTVL.

The rearrangement links TRBV2 to TRBJ1-6; no firm D call. Germline CDR1 is SNHLY and CDR2 is FYNNEI. This CDR3 comprises 15 residues. Trimming removed 5 bases from V and 0 bases from J, with 8 bases in between. CDR3 amino acids: CASSPRSSYNSPLHF. CDR3 bases: TGTGCCAGCAGTCCAAGGAGCTCCTATAATTCACCCCTCCACTTT. The full variable domain, rest sourced from reference TRBV2 and TRBJ1-6, is EPEVTQTPSHQVTQMGQEVILRCVPISNHLYFYWYRQILGQKVEFLVSFYNNEISEKSEIFDDQFSVERPDGSNFTLKIRSTKLEDSAMYFCASSPRSSYNSPLHFGNGTRLTVT.

In its sample, this clone was seen once. The V and J genes are TRBV9 and TRBJ1-2; D gene ambiguous. Germline V gives CDR1 SGDLS, CDR2 YYNGEE. V shed 3 bases and J shed 4 bases, with 13 bases lying between them. The CDR3 totals 14 residues. CDR3 amino acids: CASSARSTGYGYTF. The CDR3 DNA follows: TGTGCCAGCAGCGCAAGGAGTACGGGCTATGGCTACACCTTC. Full variable domain (missing parts from reference TRBV9 and TRBJ1-2): DSGVTQTPKHLITATGQRVTLRCSPRSGDLSVYWYQQSLDQGLQFLIQYYNGEERAKGNILERFSAQQFPDLHSELNLSSLELGDSALYFCASSARSTGYGYTFGSGTRLTVV.

The chain recombines TRBV2 with TRBJ1-5, with D perhaps TRBD1 (6 bases). This CDR3 has 18 residues. V gave up 2 bases and J gave up 5 bases, with 22 bases separating them. Germline lookup yields CDR1 SNHLY and CDR2 FYNNEI. The CDR3: CASSERFVGGRVDQPQHF. CDR3 coding DNA: TGTGCCAGCAGTGAACGGTTTGTTGGGGGCAGGGTAGATCAGCCCCAGCATTTT.

This chain connects TRBV28 to TRBJ1-5; TRBD1 matches 8 bases. The CDR3 loop spans 14 amino acids. Germline V CDR1 and CDR2: MDHEN, SYDVKM. The junction had 12 bases not matched to a gene; V was cut back by 8 bases and J by 9 bases. CDR3 protein: CASLGGQGARPQHF. The CDR3 nucleotides read TGTGCCAGCCTAGGGGGGCAGGGGGCGCGGCCCCAGCATTTT.

V is TRBV3-1 (or the pseudogene TRBV3-2) and J is TRBJ1-2; 7 nucleotides agree with TRBD1. The CDR3 totals 13 residues. V lost 8 bases and J lost 1; bases outside the gene matches: 4. Germline V lookup: CDR1 LGHDT, CDR2 YNNKEL (reference sequence). The CDR3 loop reads CASGGTVNYGYTF. The CDR3, as DNA: TGTGCCAGCGGAGGGACAGTTAACTATGGCTACACCTTC.

This rearrangement joins TRBV20-1 to TRBJ1-5; D is undetermined. The CDR3 extends over 14 amino acids. V shed 3 bases and J shed 6 bases, with 15 bases lying between them. CDR1 DFQATT and CDR2 SNEGSKA come from the germline V gene (reference sequence). The CDR3 region is CSASPLISGQPQHF. In nucleotides, the CDR3 is TGCAGTGCTAGTCCCCTGATCTCGGGTCAGCCCCAGCATTTT.

This clone was found once. The chain employs TRBV29-1 and TRBJ1-1; TRBD1 is a possible D gene (5 bases). V lost 6 bases and J 1 base, leaving 9 bases between the germline ends. CDR1 and CDR2 (germline): SQVTM, ANQGSEA. The CDR3 sequence is 12 residues long. The CDR3 protein is CSVSDRNTEAFF. The DNA for the CDR3 is TGCAGCGTCTCCGACAGGAACACTGAAGCTTTCTTT.

The chain joins TRBV6-5 to TRBJ2-7; 8 bases fit TRBD1. The CDR3 has 14 residues. V shed 8 bases, J shed 6 bases, and the junction held 12 bases outside the gene matches. Per the germline V gene, CDR1 is MNHEY and CDR2 is SVGAGI. In DNA form, the CDR3 reads TGTGCCAGCGCTAATTCCAGGGGGCAGGGCGAGCAGTACTTC. This gives the protein CASANSRGQGEQYF.